This paragraph covers one T cell receptor beta chain sequence. Its antigen is undetermined. V trimming: 0 bases; J trimming: 6 bases; junction bases outside the gene matches: 5. Germline V CDR1 and CDR2: SGHAT, FQNNGV. The CDR3 loop spans 15 amino acids. The PCR was carried out with 60 Vbeta primers and 13 Jbeta primers. Assay: immunoSEQ multiplex PCR; the TCRdb copy retains only in-frame clones and omits some. The table includes around 120,000 clones, approximately 80% detected once. This sample is part of a study of cytomegalovirus exposure and HLA in healthy donors. Study-level results: Sequences of the TCR beta chain were said to predict the HLA-A and HLA-B alleles of most subjects accurately.

V is TRBV11-2 and J is TRBJ2-1, with 7 bases lining up with TRBD2. The clonotype was recovered from a man between 18 and 29 years old in good health and CMV-seronegative. The sample was PBMCs. CDR3 coding DNA: TGTGCCAGCAGCTTAGACGGGGGGTTCGGCAATGAGCAGTTCTTC. It specifies CASSLDGGFGNEQFF.